The 12 T cell receptor beta chains presented below share a single source sample, sequenced in a study of lymphopenia after photon versus proton radiotherapy. Using immunoSEQ multiplex PCR, the repertoire was profiled, and TCRdb retains in-frame clones only, with some absent. The sample holds tens of thousands of clones; around 89% are singletons and the top ten take around 10%. The sequencing here drew on peripheral blood, taken from a patient treated with proton-based radiotherapy. Receptors originate from an elderly man with esophageal cancer.

J is TRBJ1-1 and V is TRBV29-1; D gene ambiguous. Germline values: CDR1 SQVTM, CDR2 ANQGSEA. V lost 4 bases, J lost 4 bases, and 7 bases lay in between. The CDR3 sequence is 11 residues long. The CDR3 loop reads CSVGSSTEAFF. In DNA, the CDR3 is TGCAGCGTTGGAAGTAGCACTGAAGCTTTCTTT.

The chain uses TRBV2 and TRBJ2-7; 10 bases are shared with TRBD1. V was clipped by 6 bases and J by 7 bases; unmatched bases: 9. Germline values: CDR1 SNHLY, CDR2 FYNNEI. The CDR3 has 14 residues. CDR3 nucleotides: TGTGCCAGCAGGAAGGGACAGGGGCCGGGAGAGCAGTACTTC. Its protein is CASRKGQGPGEQYF. Combining the CDR3 with reference TRBV2 and TRBJ2-7 gives the whole variable domain EPEVTQTPSHQVTQMGQEVILRCVPISNHLYFYWYRQILGQKVEFLVSFYNNEISEKSEIFDDQFSVERPDGSNFTLKIRSTKLEDSAMYFCASRKGQGPGEQYFGPGTRLTVT.

The chain has TRBV4-1 and TRBJ2-1; D remains ambiguous. V was pared by 0 bases and J by 0 bases, with 9 bases between. The length of the CDR3 is 16 residues. CDR1 MGHRA and CDR2 YSYEKL come from the germline V gene. CDR3 nucleotides: TGCGCCAGCAGCCAAGAAGGCCCAAGCTCCTACAATGAGCAGTTCTTC. The encoded protein is CASSQEGPSSYNEQFF.

The V and J genes are TRBV5-1 and TRBJ1-1, with D possibly TRBD1 on 6 matching bases. Trimming pared 0 bases from V and 9 bases from J, leaving 9 bases between. CDR1 and CDR2 from the germline V gene are SGHRS and YFSETQ. The CDR3 spans 12 residues. CDR3 bases: TGCGCCAGCAGCTTGGAGGACAGTAAAGCTTTCTTT. This encodes CASSLEDSKAFF. Based on the CDR3 plus reference TRBV5-1 and TRBJ1-1, the full variable domain is KAGVTQTPRYLIKTRGQQVTLSCSPISGHRSVSWYQQTPGQGLQFLFEYFSETQRNKGNFPGRFSGRQFSNSRSEMNVSTLELGDSALYLCASSLEDSKAFFGQGTRLTVV.

V usage is TRBV6-5 and J usage is TRBJ1-2, with 11 positions matching TRBD1. Germline loops: CDR1 MNHEY, CDR2 SVGAGI. This CDR3 contains 15 residues. Trimming at V came to 5 bases and at J to 4 bases, leaving 6 bases not matched to a gene. The CDR3 DNA reads TGTGCCAGCAGTAAGGACAGGGGGCGCGGCTATGGCTACACCTTC. Amino acids: CASSKDRGRGYGYTF.

The chain couples TRBV9 to TRBJ2-1; weak D call: TRBD1 (7 bases). Germline loops: CDR1 SGDLS, CDR2 YYNGEE. The CDR3 covers 15 residues. Trimming took off 3 bases at V and 0 bases at J, with 10 bases between the two ends. The CDR3 sequence is CASSAGGSSYNEQFF. The CDR3, as DNA: TGTGCCAGCAGCGCAGGGGGGAGCTCCTACAATGAGCAGTTCTTC.

The table lists this clone with a count of one. The rearrangement links TRBV19 to TRBJ1-5; D unresolved. The CDR3 is 15 residues long. V lost 2 bases and J 4 bases, leaving 12 bases between the germline ends. The germline gives CDR1 LNHDA, CDR2 SQIVND (reference sequence). DNA for the CDR3: TGTGCCAGTAGTATATATTTAGGCGCAAATCAGCCCCAGCATTTT. This encodes CASSIYLGANQPQHF.

The chain recombines TRBV5-1 with TRBJ2-6, with a possible D match to TRBD1 (6 bases). Germline V CDR1 and CDR2: SGHRS, YFSETQ. The CDR3 sequence is 16 residues long. With 4 bases removed from V and 2 bases from J, the gap between germline ends came to 13 bases. CDR3 region: CASSVSGAAGANVLTF. The CDR3 bases are TGCGCCAGCAGCGTCTCAGGGGCAGCTGGGGCCAACGTCCTGACTTTC.

The chain couples TRBV6-4 to TRBJ2-1; the match to TRBD2 covers 13 bases. J lost 3 bases, V lost 6 bases, and 2 bases had no gene match. CDR1 is MRHNA, CDR2 SNTAGT, per germline. The CDR3 loop spans 15 amino acids. The chain's CDR3 is CASRGLAGDYNEQFF. The CDR3 DNA follows: TGTGCCAGCAGAGGACTAGCGGGAGACTACAATGAGCAGTTCTTC.

This clone has just one count. V and J are TRBV6-5 and TRBJ2-3; the match to TRBD2 covers 7 bases. Trimming removed 4 bases from V and 4 bases from J; junction bases left unmatched: 11. This CDR3 spans 16 amino acids. CDR1 and CDR2 (germline): MNHEY, SVGAGI. The CDR3 loop is CASSSRSGGIPDTQYF. CDR3 nucleotide sequence: TGTGCCAGCAGTTCAAGATCGGGGGGAATCCCAGATACGCAGTATTTT.

The gene calls are TRBV2 and TRBJ2-7; D possibly corresponds to TRBD1 (6 bases). Germline CDR1 and CDR2: SNHLY and FYNNEI. The CDR3 consists of 18 residues. Trimming left V 1 base short and J 0 bases short, with 19 bases between. The CDR3 reads CASSEENGDTSFSYEQYF. The CDR3 DNA sequence: TGTGCCAGCAGTGAAGAGAACGGGGACACTTCTTTCTCCTACGAGCAGTACTTC. The entire variable domain, with the rest obtained from reference TRBV2 and TRBJ2-7, is as follows: EPEVTQTPSHQVTQMGQEVILRCVPISNHLYFYWYRQILGQKVEFLVSFYNNEISEKSEIFDDQFSVERPDGSNFTLKIRSTKLEDSAMYFCASSEENGDTSFSYEQYFGPGTRLTVT.

V gene TRBV6-5 combines with J gene TRBJ2-7, with 13 bases that match TRBD2. The CDR3 loop spans 15 amino acids. J lost 5 bases, V lost 5 bases, and 6 bases had no gene match. Germline CDR1 is MNHEY and CDR2 is SVGAGI. CDR3 nucleotide sequence: TGTGCCAGCAGTAACCAGGGACTAGCGGGAAACGAGCAGTACTTC. It codes for CASSNQGLAGNEQYF.